These 29 T cell receptor beta chains were all obtained from the same sample, sequenced in a study of CD8+CD57+ T cells in acquired aplastic anemia. Investigators profiled TCR beta VDJ and CDR3 from genomic DNA template. TCRdb re-called the reads with MiXCR, one entry per CDR3 protein. Of hundreds of thousands of distinct CDR3 sequences listed, just under 70% were seen once; the top ten hold 4%. The sample comprised sorted CD4+, CD8+, or CD8+CD57+ T cells (not recorded which) from PBMCs. These receptors all stem from a human donor in good health, serving as a control.

This clonotype was seen only a few times. The chain carries TRBV10-3 and TRBJ2-5; 9 bases are a match to TRBD2. Per germline, CDR1 ENHRY and CDR2 SYGVKD. The junction had 4 bases not matched to a gene; V was cut back by 0 bases and J by 14 bases. CDR3 length equals 12 residues. The CDR3 is CAISESGLASYF. In nucleotides, the CDR3 is TGTGCCATCAGTGAGTCGGGACTAGCTAGTTACTTC.

Turning to this clonotype: Without the conserved terminal phenylalanine or tryptophan, this CDR3 likely stems from a read error. The limits of the CDR3 on the DNA are not certain, so only TCRdb's listed CDR3 is given. This chain connects TRBV7-9 to TRBJ1-1; the D segment call TRBD1 is taken from the table without a DNA check. The CDR3 is 13 amino acids in total, end residues counted. CDR1 is SEHNR, CDR2 FQNEAQ, per germline (reference sequence). CDR3 in amino acids: CASSPARGGHYEQ.

In this sample, this clonotype turned up many times. The chain has TRBV30 and TRBJ2-7, with a weak D call TRBD1 (5 bases). This CDR3 comprises 13 residues. V was pared by 4 bases and J by 4 bases, with 14 bases between. The germline V gene has CDR1 GTSNPN and CDR2 SVGIG (reference sequence). In DNA, the CDR3 is TGTGCCTGGACCCAGGGCCGGCCTTACGAGCAGTACTTC. Protein sequence: CAWTQGRPYEQYF.

This clonotype was recorded once. The chain joins TRBV9 to TRBJ2-2; D tentatively fits TRBD1 or TRBD2 (6 bases each). Trimming removed 2 bases at V and 15 bases at J, with 23 bases between. Per germline, CDR1 SGDLS and CDR2 YYNGEE. The CDR3 has 15 residues. CDR3 bases: TGTGCCAGCAGCGTCCATGACGGGGGCTATGGGGACATGTTTTTT. Translated: CASSVHDGGYGDMFF.

Details on this clonotype: An end of the junction does not agree with germline; a read error may underlie this. The chain's CDR3 is CASSLSAGSNQQQF. Written as DNA, the CDR3 is TGTGCCAGCAGCTTATCGGCAGGGAGCAATCAGCAGCAGTTC. This chain uses TRBV7-2 with TRBJ2-1; tentatively, D is TRBD1 or TRBD2 (5 bases each). The length of the CDR3 is 14 residues. Per the germline V gene, CDR1 is SGHTA and CDR2 is FQGNSA.

A word on this clonotype: One end of the junction does not line up with germline, which may come from a read error. The chain has TRBV4-3 and TRBJ2-7; TRBD2 is a possible D gene (6 bases). Germline V lookup: CDR1 LGHNA, CDR2 YSLEER. The CDR3 is made up of 13 amino acids. This chain's CDR3 is CASSQEVARELYF. In nucleotides, the CDR3 is TGCGCCAGCAGCCAAGAGGTTGCCCGGGAGCTGTACTTC.

The chain employs TRBV9 and TRBJ2-3, with TRBD1 matching 9 bases. CDR1 and CDR2 from the germline V gene are SGDLS and YYNGEE. The CDR3 runs 17 residues. With V trimmed by 0 bases and J by 6 bases, 11 bases remained unmatched. The CDR3 loop is CASSVGDRVYEQDTQYF. The CDR3 DNA reads as TGTGCCAGCAGCGTAGGGGACAGGGTCTACGAGCAGGATACGCAGTATTTT.

The V and J genes are TRBV20-1 and TRBJ1-5; possible D gene TRBD1, 6 bases. CDR1 is DFQATT, CDR2 SNEGSKA, per germline (reference sequence). V was clipped by 6 bases and J by 7 bases, with 13 bases between them. The CDR3 sequence is 12 residues long. The CDR3 loop is CSAKQGGQPQHF. The CDR3 DNA follows: TGCAGTGCAAAACAGGGAGGACAGCCCCAGCATTTT.

A note on this clonotype: At one boundary the junction diverges from the germline segment, which might be a read error. The chain is built from TRBV19 and TRBJ2-3; D might be TRBD1 (6 bases). CDR3 size: 16 residues. Germline CDR1 LNHDA, CDR2 SQIVND (reference sequence). The chain's CDR3 is CASSTGHPMNTVTQYF. As DNA, the CDR3 is TGTGCCAGTAGTACGGGACACCCGATGAACACAGTTACGCAGTATTTT.

This clonotype has at least ten counts. The V gene is TRBV9, the J gene TRBJ2-2; D unresolved. Germline V gene sequence: CDR1 SGDLS, CDR2 YYNGEE. Trimming took 5 bases from V and 2 from J, leaving 13 bases between them. The CDR3 is 15 residues long. CDR3 sequence reads: CASSSRQPNTGELFF. The CDR3 coding sequence is TGTGCCAGCAGTTCGAGGCAACCAAACACCGGGGAGCTGTTTTTT.

As to this clonotype: Germline is not matched at one junction end, which may reflect a read error. The CDR3 is CASSQGHSGNAIYF. The DNA of the CDR3 is TGCGCCAGCAGCCAGGGGCACTCTGGAAACGCCATATATTTT. J is TRBJ1-3 and V is TRBV5-1; a weak D match, TRBD1 (6 bases). The CDR3 length is 14 residues. Germline V CDR1 and CDR2: SGHRS, YFSETQ.

This rearrangement joins TRBV25-1 to TRBJ2-3; D may correspond to TRBD1 or TRBD2 (6 bases each). The CDR3 runs to 17 residues. V was clipped by 4 bases and J by 4 bases, with 21 bases between them. Per germline, CDR1 MGHDK and CDR2 SYGVNS. The CDR3 is CASSGLRDSYRADTQYF. The CDR3, as DNA: TGTGCCAGCAGTGGACTCCGGGACTCGTACAGGGCAGATACGCAGTATTTT.

The chain is built from TRBV7-8 and TRBJ1-4; D uncertain. V lost 1 base to trimming and J lost 10 bases, with 7 bases between them. Germline CDR1 reads SGHVS; CDR2 reads FQNEAQ. This CDR3 is built from 12 residues. Here the CDR3 reads CASSLDGGKLFF. The CDR3 nucleotides read TGTGCCAGCAGCTTAGATGGAGGAAAACTGTTTTTT.

The chain is built from TRBV12-3 or TRBV12-4 and TRBJ2-1; D ambiguous. The V gene lost 6 bases and the J gene lost 9 bases, with 12 bases spanning the gap. The CDR3 is 12 residues long. CDR3 sequence reads: CASSDELSEQFF. The CDR3 nucleotides are TGTGCCAGCAGCGACGAGCTGAGTGAGCAGTTCTTC.

This rearrangement joins TRBV15 to TRBJ2-5; TRBD1 or TRBD2 may be the D gene (5 bases each). The germline CDR1 and CDR2 sequences are LNHNV and YYDKDF (reference sequence). The CDR3 totals 15 residues. Trimming left V 0 bases short and J 1 base short, with 9 bases between. CDR3 DNA: TGTGCCACCAGCAGAGATCATGGGGGCCAAGAGACCCAGTACTTC. It specifies CATSRDHGGQETQYF. The full variable domain, in which reference TRBV15 and TRBJ2-5 provide the parts outside the CDR3, is DAMVIQNPRYQVTQFGKPVTLSCSQTLNHNVMYWYQQKSSQAPKLLFHYYDKDFNNEADTPDNFQSRRPNTSFCFLDIRSPGLGDTAMYLCATSRDHGGQETQYFGPGTRLLVL.

This clonotype appeared many times. V gene TRBV10-2 combines with J gene TRBJ1-6; no firm D call. The CDR3 totals 16 residues. V was trimmed by 4 bases and J by 5 bases, leaving 15 bases between them. CDR1 is WSHSY and CDR2 is SAAADI in the germline V gene. The CDR3, as DNA: TGCGCCAGCAGTGCCCATCAGGTGGTTAATAATTCACCCCTCCACTTT. Translation: CASSAHQVVNNSPLHF.

The chain couples TRBV11-2 to TRBJ1-2, with D perhaps matching TRBD1 (5 bases). V lost 0 bases to trimming and J lost 14 bases, with 19 bases between them. The CDR3 extends over 14 amino acids. CDR1 and CDR2 (germline): SGHAT, FQNNGV. The CDR3 is CASSLDRVRFETTF. The CDR3, as DNA: TGTGCCAGCAGCTTAGACAGGGTTAGGTTTGAGACGACCTTC.

The V gene is TRBV19, the J gene TRBJ2-2; D might be TRBD1 (5 bases). Between the trimmed V and J ends, which lost 5 bases and 17 bases, there was a span of 30 bases. Germline V gives CDR1 LNHDA, CDR2 SQIVND (reference sequence). The CDR3 length is 16 residues. The CDR3 nucleotides read TGTGCCAGTAGTCTCAGGGAACCCGCGGACACGGAGTATTTTTTTTTT. It specifies CASSLREPADTEYFFF.

V usage is TRBV12-3 or TRBV12-4 and J usage is TRBJ1-1; TRBD1 might be the D (6 bases). V was trimmed by 6 bases and J by 5 bases, leaving 13 bases between them. The CDR3 has 13 residues. Written as DNA, the CDR3 is TGTGCCAGCAGGGTCCAGGGGCAGACTGAAGCTTTCTTT. Translating gives CASRVQGQTEAFF.

The V call is TRBV4-3, the J call TRBJ1-5, with TRBD1 matching over 7 bases. V lost 5 bases, J lost 0 bases, and 10 bases stayed unmatched. The germline gives CDR1 LGHNA, CDR2 YSLEER. The CDR3 sequence is 17 residues long. CDR3 amino acids: CASSGQALGYSNQPQHF. CDR3 DNA: TGCGCCAGCAGCGGACAGGCCCTGGGGTATAGCAATCAGCCCCAGCATTTT.

This clonotype was found many times. V gene TRBV20-1 combines with J gene TRBJ2-5; 9 bases are shared with TRBD2. Germline V gene data show CDR1 as DFQATT and CDR2 as SNEGSKA (reference sequence). This CDR3 contains 15 residues. The ends lost 5 bases at V and 1 base at J; junction bases unmatched: 8. The CDR3 protein is CSAGGEAGGQETQYF. CDR3 nucleotides: TGCAGTGCTGGAGGAGAAGCGGGGGGCCAAGAGACCCAGTACTTC.

V is TRBV7-2 and J is TRBJ2-1; D is unresolved. The CDR3 sequence is 14 residues long. Between the trimmed V and J ends, which lost 2 bases and 16 bases, there was a span of 21 bases. Germline V gene lookup returns CDR1 SGHTA and CDR2 FQGNSA. CDR3 sequence reads: CASSLTGRMRLPFF. DNA of the CDR3: TGTGCCAGCAGCTTAACCGGCAGAATGAGGTTGCCCTTCTTC.

V and J are TRBV29-1 and TRBJ2-5, with a tentative D call TRBD2 (6 bases). Germline CDR1 and CDR2: SQVTM and ANQGSEA. The CDR3 is 14 amino acids. Trimming left V 3 bases short and J 5 bases short, with 16 bases between. Here the CDR3 DNA reads TGCAGCGTTGAGGCAGGGCTAGCGAAGGAGACCCAGTACTTC. Its translation: CSVEAGLAKETQYF.

The chain combines TRBV5-6 with TRBJ2-5; no reliable D call. Germline CDR1 and CDR2: SGHDT and YYEEEE. This CDR3 has 14 residues. Trimming stripped 2 bases from V and 6 bases from J, with 14 bases between. As DNA, the CDR3 is TGTGCCAGCAGCTTTGGTGAAGTTGTAAAGACCCAGTACTTC. Amino acids: CASSFGEVVKTQYF.

The J gene is TRBJ1-2, the V gene TRBV2, with TRBD1 as a possible D gene (5 bases). Germline CDR1 is SNHLY and CDR2 is FYNNEI. V was trimmed by 6 bases and J by 6 bases, leaving 26 bases between them. This CDR3 region has 17 residues. The CDR3 is CASSPCLYGGEIHGYTF. As DNA, the CDR3 is TGTGCCAGCAGCCCGTGTTTATACGGGGGAGAGATCCATGGCTACACCTTC.

V and J are TRBV20-1 and TRBJ1-1; D call uncertain. Trimming removed 5 bases from V and 7 bases from J, with 11 bases in between. The V gene's germline CDR1 is DFQATT and CDR2 SNEGSKA (reference sequence). The CDR3 covers 11 residues. The CDR3 spells CSAQLMDEAFF. DNA for the CDR3: TGCAGTGCTCAACTCATGGATGAAGCTTTCTTT.

About this clonotype: A junction end diverges from the germline sequence, so it may reflect a read error. The chain uses TRBV10-2 and TRBJ1-1; no clear D. The CDR3 is 14 amino acids. Per the germline V gene, CDR1 is WSHSY and CDR2 is SAAADI. The CDR3 region has the DNA TGCGCCATCAGTGACTACATGGAAAACACTGAAGCTTTCTTT. Translating gives CAISDYMENTEAFF.

The rearrangement joins TRBV7-6 to TRBJ2-1; TRBD2 matches at 7 bases. The germline V gene encodes CDR1 SGHVS and CDR2 FNYEAQ. J was trimmed by 7 bases and V by 1 base; bases with no gene match: 1. CDR3 length: 13 amino acids. As DNA, the CDR3 is TGTGCCAGCAGCTTAGGGGGAGGGAATGAGCAGTTCTTC. Its protein is CASSLGGGNEQFF.

Turning to this clonotype: This may come from a read error, since a much larger clone is one base off. The gene calls are TRBV10-1 and TRBJ1-1; a weak D match, TRBD1 (5 bases). The germline gives CDR1 WNHNN, CDR2 SYGVQD (reference sequence). V was shortened by 6 bases and J by 2 bases, with 19 bases between the two germline ends. There are 16 residues in the CDR3. The CDR3 protein is CASSSGKGLINTEAFF. The DNA of the CDR3 is TGCGCCAGCAGCTCCGGAAAGGGGCTGATAAACACTGAAGCTTTCTTT.